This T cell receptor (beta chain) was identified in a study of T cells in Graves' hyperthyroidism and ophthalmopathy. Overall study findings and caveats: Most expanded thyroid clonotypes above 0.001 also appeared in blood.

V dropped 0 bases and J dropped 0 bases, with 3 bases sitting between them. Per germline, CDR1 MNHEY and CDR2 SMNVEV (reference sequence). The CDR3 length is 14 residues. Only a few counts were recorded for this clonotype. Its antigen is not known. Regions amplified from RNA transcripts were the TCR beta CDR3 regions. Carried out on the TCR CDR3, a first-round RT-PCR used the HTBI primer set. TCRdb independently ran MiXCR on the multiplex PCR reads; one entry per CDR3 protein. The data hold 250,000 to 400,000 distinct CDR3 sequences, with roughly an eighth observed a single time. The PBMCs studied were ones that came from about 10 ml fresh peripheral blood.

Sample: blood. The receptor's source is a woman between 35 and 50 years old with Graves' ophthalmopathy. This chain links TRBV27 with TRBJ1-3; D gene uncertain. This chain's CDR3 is CASSLSRSGNTIYF. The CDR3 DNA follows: TGTGCCAGCAGTTTATCGCGCTCTGGAAACACCATATATTTT.